The present entry profiles one TCR beta chain with its context. The antigen it recognizes is unknown. Qualities for individual bases were not recorded, and no much larger clone is one base off. V and J are trimmed by 6 bases and 0 bases, and the gene matches miss 4 bases of the junction. In the germline V gene, CDR1 corresponds to KGHSH and CDR2 to LQKENI. The CDR3 sequence holds 15 residues, the cysteine and phenylalanine included. Only CDR3 DNA remains: 45 bases, in frame from the first base. The record originates from a study of shared clonotypes between healthy human individuals (dated by TCRdb to the early 2020s). In the study overall: The cohort included three men and a couple of women between 18 and 49 years of age. For each donor, three plates each were used for CD4 naive and CD4 memory, two plates were used for CD8 naive, and one plate was used for CD8 memory. To estimate repertoire size and how much clonotypes are shared between individuals, the study performed deep sequencing of blood TCR repertoires from roughly five healthy adults. Libraries were prepared and TCR repertoires were sequenced by different laboratories using diverse techniques, in order to increase sequencing depth and limit assay-specific biases. Leukapheresis yielded between about 0.94 and 9.5 billion PBMCs per donor.

TCR CDR3 regions were amplified from genomic DNA by multiplex PCR using the deep immunoSEQ assay. For each cell subset, the extracted genomic DNA was distributed evenly across all wells of several immunoSEQ 96-well plates, and each plate served as one replicate. For sorted subsets, about 200 ng genomic DNA, equal to tens of thousands of T cell genomes, was loaded into each replicate PCR. The purified libraries were quantified using a Qubit 3.0 fluorometer, sized with a Bioanalyzer 2100, and then quantified again using the KAPA Library Quantification kit. A separate single-read 150-cycle Illumina NextSeq 550 flow cell was used to sequence each immunoSEQ 96-well plate. The authors processed their data as follows. Because the immunoSEQ output held only junctional sequences and lacked quality scores, the filtering could not match the filtering applied to full-length reads. To assign V/J genes and CDR3, sequences were annotated using PyIR, a Python wrapper for IgBLAST v1.9, with IMGT germline references. Any read was removed if the V/J assignment was weak (E-value above 1e-6), the CDR3 was missing, or the read contained stop codons, out-of-frame junctions, or ambiguous translated residues. A V3J clonotype was defined by an identical inferred V gene, J gene, and CDR3 amino acid sequence. Percentage overlap between repertoires was calculated by dividing the number of shared unique clonotypes by the size of the smaller repertoire. Three approaches were used to assess repertoire richness: RTK rarefaction, the Chao1 estimator, and Recon v2.1 estimates of unobserved clonotypes. Generation probabilities for all TCRbeta clonotypes obtained by the gDNA method from a few donors were computed using OLGA. TCRdb re-hosts the immuneACCESS table, in-frame sequences only. Its copies lack some clones; in the studies checked, an unresolved V gene accounts for under half of them, and the cause for the rest is not known. V, J and clone size reflect that table, while D and trimming were determined from the DNA. The sample data list roughly 760,000 clones, and around two thirds of these were observed just once. Together, the top ten hold approximately 1.7% of the sample.

The paper as a whole reports these results and caveats: Because the study included a small number of donors, the genetic and exposure-history diversity represented was limited. Only blood was sampled, and tissue TCR repertoires likely differ from those in blood. Rarefaction of sorted-subset datasets indicated incomplete sequencing despite the large sequencing depth. Higher generation probabilities were observed for clonotypes shared by all four sorted-subset donors than for non-shared clonotypes. Larger estimated clonotype richness was generally found for naive subsets than for memory subsets. When four donors were compared, the shared fraction of clonotypes was 5% to 6.5% for naive CD4, approximately 3.3% for naive CD8, roughly 2.5% for memory CD4, and roughly 0.43% for memory CD8. Pairwise subsampling indicated that sequencing depth was expected to affect the degree of clonotype sharing among donors.

Donors were healthy HIV-negative adults with no recently reported acute infections or vaccinations. All donors were Caucasian adults living in Nashville, Tennessee, USA. Magnetic negative selection was used to enrich CD4+ T cells, after which naive cells were positively selected on CD45RA and the negative fraction became the memory subset. Blood was collected by leukapheresis, and PBMCs were isolated by Ficoll-Histopaque density gradient centrifugation and then cryopreserved in liquid nitrogen vapor phase. Analytical flow cytometry was used to check the purity and quantity of each magnetically sorted T cell population. From each sorted fraction, genomic DNA was isolated and quantified by UV absorbance on a Nanodrop 2000c.

The receptor chain draws on TRBV18 and TRBJ2-7; 11 of the junction bases match TRBD2. The source of this sequence is a woman in her twenties or thirties in good health. Sequencing used memory CD4+ T cells sorted from blood. Explained via the paper, the cell subset or site label denotes: CD45RA-negative fraction. The CDR3 corresponds to CASSTGTSGSYEQYF. The DNA sequence follows: TGTGCCAGCTCGACCGGGACTAGCGGCTCCTACGAGCAGTACTTC.